This entry lists 6 T cell receptor beta chains sequenced from one sample in a study of post-analysis software for immune sequencing data (dated by TCRdb to between 2015 and 2016). Study-wide conclusions, independent of this receptor: Patients showed significantly higher frequencies than controls for about 5 TRBV segments, among them TRBV5-6, TRBV5-1 and TRBV20-1.

Libraries were made using PCR. TCRdb lists the instrument as Illumina HiSeq 2500. To reduce PCR and sequencing biases, unique molecular identifiers were incorporated into the TCR beta cDNA libraries. TCRdb handled the public reads itself, with Q25 trimming in fastp and clone calling in MiXCR, and kept productive beta chains. Rows with a matching CDR3 protein are joined into one entry that keeps the most common DNA and genes. The sample table holds approximately 660,000 distinct CDR3 sequences, of which 59% were seen once. The ten largest make up about 11% of the sample. Their antigen targets remain unknown. The sequencing input was blood. All receptors come from a girl between 2 and 10 years old with multiple sclerosis.

As DNA, the CDR3 is TGCAGTGCCCCAATGGTTTCGCAGTTCGGCTACACCTTC. It specifies CSAPMVSQFGYTF. V usage is TRBV20-1 and J usage is TRBJ1-2; D is uncertain. Trimming removed 6 bases from V and 8 bases from J, with 19 bases in between. This CDR3 region has 13 residues. CDR1 is DFQATT, CDR2 SNEGSKA, per germline (reference sequence).

The chain is built from TRBV20-1 and TRBJ2-4; a weak D match, TRBD1 (5 bases). The J call may be faulty, since TRBJ2-7 better matches the DNA end. Germline CDR1 reads DFQATT; CDR2 reads SNEGSKA (reference sequence). The CDR3 is 12 amino acids. The CDR3: CSAHDSPYEQYF. In DNA, the CDR3 is TGCAGTGCACATGACAGTCCCTACGAGCAGTACTTC.

The chain employs TRBV4-3 and TRBJ2-5, with 12 bases matching TRBD2. This CDR3 region has 17 residues. Germline assignment: CDR1 LGHNA and CDR2 YSLEER. V shed 4 bases, J shed 4 bases, and the junction held 10 bases outside the gene matches. Here the CDR3 reads CASSPGLAGQGGETQYF. The DNA of the CDR3 is TGCGCCAGCAGCCCGGGACTAGCGGGTCAGGGAGGAGAGACCCAGTACTTC.

J is TRBJ2-6 and V is TRBV24-1; TRBD1 agrees at 9 bases. CDR3 length equals 15 residues. The germline gives CDR1 KGHDR, CDR2 SFDVKD. J lost 13 bases, V lost 4 bases, and 10 bases had no gene match. CDR3 protein: CATSDPGTGIEVLTF. DNA of the CDR3: TGTGCCACCAGTGACCCCGGGACAGGGATCGAAGTCCTGACTTTC.

The V call is TRBV10-3, the J call TRBJ2-1; TRBD1 agrees at 9 bases. The germline V gene encodes CDR1 ENHRY and CDR2 SYGVKD. Losses at the gene ends were 6 bases for V and 7 bases for J; bases not matched to a gene: 4. The CDR3 runs 13 residues. CDR3 nucleotide sequence: TGTGCCATCAGGGGACAGGGTCCGAATGAGCAGTTCTTC. Its protein is CAIRGQGPNEQFF.

The chain is built from TRBV5-1 and TRBJ2-5; perhaps TRBD1 as D (6 bases). Germline lookup yields CDR1 SGHRS and CDR2 YFSETQ. Trimming cost V 1 base and J 4 bases, with 14 bases left between them. This CDR3 spans 15 amino acids. The CDR3 reads CASSLYDRQAETQYF. The CDR3 DNA reads as TGCGCCAGCAGCTTGTATGACAGGCAAGCAGAGACCCAGTACTTC.